One sample yielded the 27 T cell receptor beta chains listed below, sequenced in a study of blood T cell repertoires in COVID-19. Measured with immunoSEQ multiplex PCR; TCRdb has only the in-frame clones, and not every one. The sample carries over 90,000 clones, approximately 89% recorded once. Input material: peripheral blood. The receptor source for this set is a human donor in a cohort sampled during active COVID-19.

The chain is built from TRBV28 and TRBJ1-4, with D perhaps matching TRBD1 (6 bases). CDR1 is MDHEN and CDR2 is SYDVKM in the germline V gene. Trimming took off 6 bases at V and 5 bases at J, with 10 bases between the two ends. The CDR3 runs 13 residues. The CDR3 DNA is TGTGCCAGCAGCGGGGGGCTCAATGAAAAACTGTTTTTT. Encoded protein: CASSGGLNEKLFF. The full variable domain, in which reference TRBV28 and TRBJ1-4 provide the parts outside the CDR3, is DVKVTQSSRYLVKRTGEKVFLECVQDMDHENMFWYRQDPGLGLRLIYFSYDVKMKEKGDIPEGYSVSREKKERFSLILESASTNQTSMYLCASSGGLNEKLFFGSGTQLSVL.

V and J are TRBV9 and TRBJ2-1, with a possible D match to TRBD2 (5 bases). There are 19 residues in the CDR3. Trimming took off 4 bases at V and 2 bases at J, with 25 bases between the two ends. From germline, CDR1 is SGDLS and CDR2 YYNGEE. CDR3 region: CASSTASSFALRTYNEQFF. CDR3 coding DNA: TGTGCCAGCAGCACAGCTAGCTCCTTCGCGTTGAGAACCTACAATGAGCAGTTCTTC.

CDR3 bases: TGTGCCAGCAGCTTTCTGGCTAGCGGGATATCCAGGGATACGCAGTATTTT. Its translation is CASSFLASGISRDTQYF. The chain combines TRBV11-2 with TRBJ2-3; 9 bases are shared with TRBD2. The V gene's germline CDR1 is SGHAT and CDR2 FQNNGV. J was trimmed by 6 bases and V by 3 bases; bases with no gene match: 13. The CDR3 consists of 17 residues.

J is TRBJ2-1 and V is TRBV15, with TRBD2 identical over 13 bases. V lost 6 bases and J lost 0; bases outside the gene matches: 5. The germline V gene encodes CDR1 LNHNV and CDR2 YYDKDF (reference sequence). The CDR3 has 17 residues. The CDR3 DNA sequence: TGTGCCACCAGTGAGACTAGCGGGAGGCTCTCCTACAATGAGCAGTTCTTC. It yields the protein CATSETSGRLSYNEQFF.

V usage is TRBV6-1 and J usage is TRBJ1-4, with TRBD1 identical over 9 bases. Germline-derived CDR1 and CDR2 are MNHNS and SASEGT. V was clipped by 4 bases and J by 0 bases; unmatched bases: 9. CDR3 length: 18 amino acids. The CDR3 reads CASSGVIGQGTTNEKLFF. The CDR3 bases are TGTGCCAGCAGTGGAGTTATAGGACAGGGGACAACTAATGAAAAACTGTTTTTT.

The genes are TRBV28 and TRBJ2-6; possibly TRBD1 for D (5 bases). The CDR3 loop spans 16 amino acids. V was cut by 4 bases and J by 0 bases, with 10 bases left in between. CDR1 is MDHEN and CDR2 is SYDVKM in the germline V gene. In nucleotides, the CDR3 is TGTGCCAGCAGTTCGGCCAGGGCCTCTGGGGCCAACGTCCTGACTTTC. This translates into CASSSARASGANVLTF.

The chain couples TRBV25-1 to TRBJ2-7; 11 nucleotides agree with TRBD2. CDR3 size: 15 residues. CDR1 MGHDK and CDR2 SYGVNS come from the germline V gene. The ends lost 4 bases at V and 6 bases at J; junction bases unmatched: 8. For the CDR3, the DNA is TGTGCCAGCAGTGGGCAGGGACTAGCGGTATCCGAGCAGTACTTC. As protein: CASSGQGLAVSEQYF.

This rearrangement joins TRBV7-9 to TRBJ2-3; D remains unclear. Trimming took 4 bases from V and 4 from J, leaving 6 bases between them. The germline V gene encodes CDR1 SEHNR and CDR2 FQNEAQ (reference sequence). CDR3 size: 12 residues. This CDR3 reads CASSSVADTQYF. CDR3 in DNA: TGTGCCAGCAGCTCCGTCGCAGATACGCAGTATTTT.

The V gene is TRBV10-3, the J gene TRBJ2-1; 7 bases are shared with TRBD1. J was trimmed by 5 bases and V by 0 bases; bases with no gene match: 4. Germline CDR1 is ENHRY and CDR2 is SYGVKD. The CDR3 totals 15 residues. The CDR3 region has the DNA TGTGCCATCAGTGAGTCAGAGACAGGGAACAATGAGCAGTTCTTC. Translated, it gives CAISESETGNNEQFF.

The chain uses TRBV9 and TRBJ2-1; D might be TRBD2 (7 bases). Germline CDR1 reads SGDLS; CDR2 reads YYNGEE. Trimming took off 4 bases at V and 10 bases at J, with 27 bases between the two ends. CDR3 length equals 17 residues. The CDR3 loop is CASSTAGGGISMSEQFF. Written as DNA, the CDR3 is TGTGCCAGCAGCACCGCGGGCGGGGGCATTTCCATGAGCGAGCAGTTCTTC.

V is TRBV27 and J is TRBJ2-3; 10 nucleotides align to TRBD2. The CDR3 consists of 16 residues. Germline assignment: CDR1 MNHEY and CDR2 SMNVEV (reference sequence). J was trimmed by 6 bases and V by 5 bases; bases with no gene match: 11. The CDR3 coding sequence is TGTGCCAGCAGTCCGAACCCAGCGGGAGGGTCCGATACGCAGTATTTT. Protein sequence: CASSPNPAGGSDTQYF.

The chain employs TRBV6-5 and TRBJ1-6; 7 bases map to TRBD1. Looked up from germline, CDR1 is MNHEY and CDR2 is SVGAGI. CDR3 size: 14 residues. V dropped 6 bases and J dropped 9; count of bases not matched to a gene: 8. The CDR3: CASRGQGGSSPLHF. The CDR3 nucleotides read TGTGCCAGCAGGGGGCAGGGGGGTAGTTCACCCCTCCACTTT.

The V gene is TRBV25-1, the J gene TRBJ1-2; the D is unclear. CDR3 length equals 13 residues. The V end was cut by 3 bases, the J end by 2 bases, with 7 bases between. Germline-derived CDR1 and CDR2 are MGHDK and SYGVNS. CDR3 loop: CASSDQVNYGYTF. As DNA, the CDR3 is TGTGCCAGCAGTGATCAGGTCAACTATGGCTACACCTTC.

V usage is TRBV6-5 and J usage is TRBJ2-1; 10 bases fit TRBD2. CDR3 length: 15 amino acids. CDR1 and CDR2 from the germline V gene are MNHEY and SVGAGI. V lost 2 bases to trimming and J lost 4 bases; unmatched junction nucleotides: 2. CDR3 sequence (DNA): TGTGCCAGCAGTTACACGACTAGCGGGTACAATGAGCAGTTCTTC. It encodes CASSYTTSGYNEQFF.

The chain recombines TRBV3-1 (or the pseudogene TRBV3-2) with TRBJ2-3; 8 nucleotides match TRBD1. From germline, CDR1 is LGHDT and CDR2 YNNKEL (reference sequence). This CDR3 spans 15 amino acids. After removal of 5 bases from V and 5 bases from J, the junction contained 9 bases not matched to a gene. The CDR3 coding sequence is TGTGCCAGCAGCGGACAGGGCCATGGTAGAGATACGCAGTATTTT. This encodes CASSGQGHGRDTQYF.

The rearrangement joins TRBV12-3 or TRBV12-4 to TRBJ2-4, with TRBD2 identical over 8 bases. Losses at the gene ends were 2 bases for V and 9 bases for J; bases not matched to a gene: 0. The CDR3 sequence is 12 residues long. CDR3 amino acids: CASSLSGGIQYF. The CDR3 DNA follows: TGTGCCAGCAGTTTAAGCGGGGGCATTCAGTACTTC.

The V and J genes are TRBV4-1 and TRBJ1-6, with D unresolved. CDR1 and CDR2 from the germline V gene are MGHRA and YSYEKL. The CDR3 loop spans 15 amino acids. Trimming shortened V by 0 bases and J by 3 bases, and 6 bases separated the two germline ends. The CDR3 DNA is TGCGCCAGCAGCCAAGATCCCAGCTATAATTCACCCCTCCACTTT. Its protein is CASSQDPSYNSPLHF.

V usage is TRBV4-1 and J usage is TRBJ2-3; weak D call: TRBD2 (6 bases). The CDR3 runs to 17 residues. Trimming took off 1 base at V and 2 bases at J, with 16 bases between the two ends. Germline CDR1 reads MGHRA; CDR2 reads YSYEKL. As DNA, the CDR3 is TGCGCCAGCAGCCAAGGTGGTATGGCGGGACTCACAGATACGCAGTATTTT. It codes for CASSQGGMAGLTDTQYF.

The chain recombines TRBV5-4 with TRBJ2-1, with a tentative D call TRBD1 (6 bases). Trimming pared 3 bases from V and 0 bases from J, leaving 13 bases between. Germline CDR1 reads SGHNT; CDR2 reads YYREEE (reference sequence). The CDR3 extends over 16 amino acids. This CDR3 reads CASSWEGGSSYNEQFF. The CDR3 DNA reads as TGTGCCAGCAGCTGGGAAGGGGGTAGCTCCTACAATGAGCAGTTCTTC.

The V gene is TRBV18, the J gene TRBJ2-7; no firm D call. This CDR3 spans 14 amino acids. Trimming left V 3 bases short and J 9 bases short, with 18 bases between. From germline, CDR1 is KGHSH and CDR2 LQKENI. The CDR3 protein is CASSPQDTRSGQYF. For the CDR3, the DNA is TGTGCCAGCTCACCTCAAGACACCCGGTCTGGGCAGTACTTC.

The rearrangement uses TRBV7-3 and TRBJ2-1, with TRBD2 identical over 7 bases. CDR1 is SGHTA and CDR2 is FQGTGA in the germline V gene. J was trimmed by 4 bases and V by 3 bases; bases with no gene match: 9. The CDR3 is 16 residues long. CDR3 sequence (DNA): TGTGCCAGCAGCTTGGAGCCTCCTAGCGGATACAATGAGCAGTTCTTC. This codes for CASSLEPPSGYNEQFF.

The CDR3 loop is CASSVTSQAEAFF. The DNA of the CDR3 is TGTGCCAGCAGCGTAACTTCCCAGGCTGAAGCTTTCTTT. The rearrangement uses TRBV9 and TRBJ1-1; D is unresolved. Germline assignment: CDR1 SGDLS and CDR2 YYNGEE. The CDR3 consists of 13 residues. Trimming took off 1 base at V and 6 bases at J, with 10 bases between the two ends.

The chain employs TRBV7-2 and TRBJ1-3, with D unclear. Per germline, CDR1 SGHTA and CDR2 FQGNSA. With 5 bases removed from V and 0 bases from J, the gap between germline ends came to 17 bases. This CDR3 contains 17 residues. CDR3 loop: CASSPQAPLSSGNTIYF. The CDR3 DNA reads as TGTGCCAGCAGCCCCCAGGCGCCGCTGAGCTCTGGAAACACCATATATTTT.

The J gene is TRBJ2-1, the V gene TRBV4-3; possible D gene TRBD2, 5 bases. This CDR3 has 13 residues. V lost 0 bases and J lost 14, with 14 bases in between. In germline, CDR1 is LGHNA, CDR2 YSLEER. The CDR3: CASSQDVGSQKFF. Here the CDR3 DNA reads TGCGCCAGCAGCCAAGATGTGGGGAGCCAAAAGTTCTTC.

The chain uses TRBV4-3 and TRBJ1-1, with 8 bases matching TRBD1. Germline V gives CDR1 LGHNA, CDR2 YSLEER. The V gene end was trimmed by 2 bases and the J gene end by 1 base; junction bases not matched to a gene: 3. There are 15 residues in the CDR3. CDR3 amino acids: CASSQSTGANTEAFF. The CDR3 nucleotides are TGCGCCAGCAGCCAATCGACAGGGGCGAACACTGAAGCTTTCTTT.

The V and J genes are TRBV5-4 and TRBJ2-1; 9 nucleotides line up with TRBD1. Germline values: CDR1 SGHNT, CDR2 YYREEE (reference sequence). The J segment lost 8 bases and the V segment lost 0 bases, leaving 6 bases of the junction unmatched. CDR3 length equals 15 residues. The DNA for the CDR3 is TGTGCCAGCAGCTTGGCCGGGACAGGGAGACATGAGCAGTTCTTC. It encodes CASSLAGTGRHEQFF.

This chain uses TRBV5-5 with TRBJ2-7, with TRBD2 matching 8 bases. The trim removed 4 bases at V and 3 bases at J, leaving 6 bases unmatched. This CDR3 has 14 amino acids. Germline CDR1 SGHKS, CDR2 YYEKEE (reference sequence). CDR3 sequence (DNA): TGTGCCAGCAGCCAAAGCGGGAGCAGCTACGAGCAGTACTTC. This sequence encodes CASSQSGSSYEQYF.